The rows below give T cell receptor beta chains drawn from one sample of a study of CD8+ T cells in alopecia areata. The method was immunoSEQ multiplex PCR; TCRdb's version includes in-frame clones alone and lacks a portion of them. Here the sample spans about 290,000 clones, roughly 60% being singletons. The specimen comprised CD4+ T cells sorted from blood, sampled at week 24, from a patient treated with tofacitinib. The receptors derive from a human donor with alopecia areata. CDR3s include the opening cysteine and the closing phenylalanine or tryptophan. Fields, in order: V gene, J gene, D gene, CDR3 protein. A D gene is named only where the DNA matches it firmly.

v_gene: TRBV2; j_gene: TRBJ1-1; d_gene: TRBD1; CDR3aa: CASRSMDRLNTEAFF
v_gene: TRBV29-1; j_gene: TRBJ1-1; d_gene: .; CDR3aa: CSVGPREAFF
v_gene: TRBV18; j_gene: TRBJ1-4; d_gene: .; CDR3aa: CASSPKAGGEKLFF
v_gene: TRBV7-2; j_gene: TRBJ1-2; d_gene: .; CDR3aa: CASSLSSLWGYTF
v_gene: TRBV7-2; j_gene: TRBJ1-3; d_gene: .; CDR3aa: CASSLSGNTIYF
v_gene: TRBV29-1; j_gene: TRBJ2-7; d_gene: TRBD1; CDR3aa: CSVEGGRGFDEQYF
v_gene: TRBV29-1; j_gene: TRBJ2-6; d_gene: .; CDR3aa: CSIPGRHPSSGANVLTF
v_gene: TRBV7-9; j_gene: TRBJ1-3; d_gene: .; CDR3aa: CASRREGDTIYF
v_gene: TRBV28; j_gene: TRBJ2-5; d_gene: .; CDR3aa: CASSLNLGREETQYF
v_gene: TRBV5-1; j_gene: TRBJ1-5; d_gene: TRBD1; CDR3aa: CASSFGTGNQPQHF
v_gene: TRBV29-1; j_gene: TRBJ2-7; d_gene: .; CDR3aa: CSVARGLAYEQYF
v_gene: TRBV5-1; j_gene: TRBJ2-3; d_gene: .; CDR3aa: CASSPQAVNTQYF
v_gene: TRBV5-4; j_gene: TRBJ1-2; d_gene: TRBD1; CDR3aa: CASSWDREHYGYTF
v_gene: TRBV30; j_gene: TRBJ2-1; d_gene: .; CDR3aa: CAWSLRGSRNEQFF
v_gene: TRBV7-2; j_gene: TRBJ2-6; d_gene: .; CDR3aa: CASSLLRATGVGANVLTF
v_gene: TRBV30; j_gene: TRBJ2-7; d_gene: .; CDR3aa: CAWSDTGYEQYF
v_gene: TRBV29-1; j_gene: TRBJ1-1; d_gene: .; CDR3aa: CSVKGEAVGAFF